Listed here are 4 T cell receptor beta chains from one sample, sequenced in a study of beta chain features in type 1 diabetes. Findings and caveats of the study: Shorter TCRB CDR3s, moderately but significantly so, marked every one of the four CD4+ subsets in Type 1 diabetes patients.

Which antigens these TCRs recognize remains unknown. Reverse transcription of all isolated RNA meant that expressed TCRB transcripts were sequenced. Clones were read by immunoSEQ multiplex PCR, and TCRdb kept only the in-frame ones, dropping some. Of fewer than 350,000 clones listed, over 14% were seen once; the top ten hold around 0.015%. The specimen was naive CD4+ T cells from blood. These receptors came from a man aged 18 to 29 with type 1 diabetes.

V usage is TRBV19 and J usage is TRBJ2-1, with 9 bases that match TRBD2. Looked up from germline, CDR1 is LNHDA and CDR2 is SQIVND (reference sequence). Unmatched junction bases numbered 7, after V lost 7 bases and J lost 0 bases. CDR3 size: 16 residues. Here the CDR3 DNA reads TGTGCCAGTACCGTACATAGCGGGAGCTCCTACAATGAGCAGTTCTTC. Translating it yields CASTVHSGSSYNEQFF. Together with reference TRBV19 and TRBJ2-1, the CDR3 gives the full variable domain: DGGITQSPKYLFRKEGQNVTLSCEQNLNHDAMYWYRQDPGQGLRLIYYSQIVNDFQKGDIAEGYSVSREKKESFPLTVTSAQKNPTAFYLCASTVHSGSSYNEQFFGPGTRLTVL.

This sequence joins TRBV6-6 and TRBJ2-7; possible D gene TRBD1, 5 bases. V lost 0 bases, J lost 3 bases, and 12 bases lay in between. Germline CDR1 and CDR2: MNHNY and SVGAGI (reference sequence). The CDR3 has 15 residues. CDR3 sequence (DNA): TGTGCCAGCAGTTACTCGCAGGGCTTTCACTACGAGCAGTACTTC. Amino acids: CASSYSQGFHYEQYF.

Here the CDR3 reads CASSQKPQGNSNQPQHF. Written as DNA, the CDR3 is TGCGCCAGCAGCCAAAAACCCCAGGGAAATAGCAATCAGCCCCAGCATTTT. The chain carries TRBV4-3 and TRBJ1-5, with D possibly matching TRBD1 (5 bases). Germline loops: CDR1 LGHNA, CDR2 YSLEER. Trimming pared 2 bases from V and 0 bases from J, leaving 14 bases between. CDR3 length: 17 residues.

The chain uses TRBV2 and TRBJ2-7; the D is unclear. This CDR3 has 11 residues. CDR1 is SNHLY, CDR2 FYNNEI, per germline. Between the trimmed V and J ends, which lost 8 bases and 8 bases, there was a span of 13 bases. The CDR3 here is CASSPLGKQYF. The DNA for the CDR3 is TGTGCCAGCTCTCCACTGGGCAAGCAGTACTTC.